This T cell receptor (beta chain) comes out of a study of memory CD4+ T cells and cytomegalovirus serostatus (dated by TCRdb to the late 2010s). Concerning the study at large: The roughly 33 healthy Belgian adults in the cohort included 9 who were CMV seropositive and roughly 24 who were CMV seronegative. The study sequenced CD4+ memory TCRbeta repertoires of a Belgian cohort with known cytomegalovirus serostatus to replicate a published TCR-based CMV serostatus classifier. Paper-wide results and their limitations: For predicting CMV serostatus, the median bootstrapped AUC was approximately 0.95 using the original framework and around 0.91 using a US-trained random forest. Of more than 150 previously reported CMV-associated TCRbeta sequences, some 73 appeared in the CD4+ memory repertoires, each in one to five individuals. Only CD4+CD45RO+ memory cells were sequenced, in contrast to the original study, which included naive and memory CD4+ and CD8+ populations. The results were interpreted as suggesting that the CMV-associated TCR signature is mostly present in the CD4+ memory repertoire. On the Belgian cohort, the classifier built on the original framework reached a median bootstrapped AUC of roughly 0.96, with a 95% CI of 0.76-1.00.

V drops 4 bases and J drops 4 bases, leaving 19 bases in between. The CDR1 and CDR2 encoded by the germline V gene are SGHTA and FQGNSA. Taken from cysteine to phenylalanine, the CDR3 has 16 residues. The read is trimmed to its CDR3 DNA, 48 bases read in frame from base 1. Single viable CD3+CD4+CD8-CD45RO+ cells were sorted as memory CD4+ T cells on a FACSAria II. CMV serostatus was determined with a Roche Elecsys assay detecting serum IgG against CMV pp150, pp28, p38 and p52. Following thawing, total CD4+ T cells were enriched through positive selection using CD4 magnetic microbeads. The samples came from a different study that was designed specifically to examine the CD4+ T cell memory repertoire. Following standard operating procedures, peripheral blood mononuclear cells were isolated and cryopreserved, while serum was kept at -80 degrees C. The staining relied on CD3-PerCP (BW264/56), CD4-APC (RPA-T4), CD45RO-PE (UCHT1) and CD8-Pacific Orange (3B5) antibodies, and Sytox blue was used to exclude non-viable cells.

A remark on this clone: What antigen it recognizes has not been identified. No base-level quality is on record; no much larger clone is a single base apart.

Genomic DNA was extracted from sorted cells with the Quick-DNA Microprep Kit. Amplification of TCRbeta DNA was done with the immunoSEQ hsTCRbeta kit, following the protocol from the manufacturer. TCRbeta libraries were sequenced on an Illumina MiSeq instrument. Concerning the study's data processing: Removing out-of-frame sequences left 2,204,828 distinct TCRbeta sequences, an average of around 62,000 per individual. Each individual was scored using the number of 150 to 200 previously reported CMV-associated TCRbeta sequences that the individual carried and the total number of productive distinct TCRbeta sequences. A beta-binomial model was reimplemented in Python, and scikit-learn random forests with default parameters were trained on US cohort data. On the Belgian cohort, classifier performance was reported as the median AUC, along with percentile confidence intervals, across 10,000 bootstrap iterations. As stored in TCRdb, this immuneACCESS dataset retains in-frame rearrangements with V and J assigned. A fraction of the clones does not appear; measured against another copy, unresolved V genes explain less than half of the discrepancy, and the remainder lacks a known reason. V and J calls plus clone size are reproduced from that table; the DNA served to infer D and trimming. In all, the sample holds tens of thousands of clones, and 70% to 80% of those were seen once. The ten largest clones capture 4% to 5% of the sample.

The sequenced sample consisted of memory CD4+ T cells from blood. This TCR was sampled from an adult in good health and CMV-seropositive. The chain uses TRBV7-2 and TRBJ2-5; D gene: possibly TRBD1, on 6 matching bases. The nucleotides are TGTGCCAGCAGCTCCCTTGGCAGGGGAGTAGGAGAGACCCAGTACTTC. The translation is CASSSLGRGVGETQYF.